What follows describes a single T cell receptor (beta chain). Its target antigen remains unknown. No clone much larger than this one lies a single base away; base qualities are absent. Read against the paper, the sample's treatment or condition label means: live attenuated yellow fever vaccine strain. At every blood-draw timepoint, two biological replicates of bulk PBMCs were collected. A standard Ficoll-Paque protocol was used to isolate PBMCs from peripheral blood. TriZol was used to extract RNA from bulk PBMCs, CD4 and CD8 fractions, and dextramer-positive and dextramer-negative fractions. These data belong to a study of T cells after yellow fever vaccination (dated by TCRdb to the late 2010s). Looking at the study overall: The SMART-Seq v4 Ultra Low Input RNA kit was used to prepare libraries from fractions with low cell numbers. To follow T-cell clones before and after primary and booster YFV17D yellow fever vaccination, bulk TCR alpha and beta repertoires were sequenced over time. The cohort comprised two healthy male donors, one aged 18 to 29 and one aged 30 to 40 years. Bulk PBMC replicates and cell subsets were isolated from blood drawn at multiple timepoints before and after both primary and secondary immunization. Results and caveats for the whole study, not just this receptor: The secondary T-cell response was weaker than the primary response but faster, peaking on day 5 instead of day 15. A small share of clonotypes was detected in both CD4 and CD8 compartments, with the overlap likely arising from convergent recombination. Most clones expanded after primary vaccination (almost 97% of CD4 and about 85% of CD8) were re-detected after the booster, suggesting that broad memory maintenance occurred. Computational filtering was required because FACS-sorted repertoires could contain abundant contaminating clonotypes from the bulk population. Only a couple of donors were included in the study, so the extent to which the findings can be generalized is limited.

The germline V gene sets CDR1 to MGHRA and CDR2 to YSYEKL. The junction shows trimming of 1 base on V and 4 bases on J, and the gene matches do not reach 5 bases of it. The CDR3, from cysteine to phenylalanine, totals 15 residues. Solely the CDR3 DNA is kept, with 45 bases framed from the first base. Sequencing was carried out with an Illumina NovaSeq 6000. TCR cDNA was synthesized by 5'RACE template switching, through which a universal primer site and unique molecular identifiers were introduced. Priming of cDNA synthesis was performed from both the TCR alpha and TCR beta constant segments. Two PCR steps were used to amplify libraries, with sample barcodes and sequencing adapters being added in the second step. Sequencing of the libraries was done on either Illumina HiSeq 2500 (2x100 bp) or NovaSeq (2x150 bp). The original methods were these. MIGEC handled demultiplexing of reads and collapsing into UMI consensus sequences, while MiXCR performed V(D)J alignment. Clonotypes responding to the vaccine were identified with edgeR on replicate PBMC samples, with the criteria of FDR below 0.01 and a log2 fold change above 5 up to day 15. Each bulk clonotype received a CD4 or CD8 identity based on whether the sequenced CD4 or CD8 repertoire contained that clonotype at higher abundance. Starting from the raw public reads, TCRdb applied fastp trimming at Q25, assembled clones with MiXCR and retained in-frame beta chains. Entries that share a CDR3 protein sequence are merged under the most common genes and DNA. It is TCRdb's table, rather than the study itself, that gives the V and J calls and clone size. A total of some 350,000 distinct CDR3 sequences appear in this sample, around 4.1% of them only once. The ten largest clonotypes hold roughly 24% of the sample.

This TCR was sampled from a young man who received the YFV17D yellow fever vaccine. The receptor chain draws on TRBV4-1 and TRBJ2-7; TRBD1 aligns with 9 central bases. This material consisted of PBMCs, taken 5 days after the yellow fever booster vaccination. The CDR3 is CASSQGGTGRYEQYF. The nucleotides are TGCGCCAGCAGCCAAGGTGGGACAGGGCGTTACGAGCAGTACTTC.